This T cell receptor (beta chain) is from a study of blood T cell repertoires in COVID-19. Study at large: The United States, Italy and Spain provided the acute and convalescent COVID-19 samples. The cDNA or gDNA used as material had been derived from T cells, B-cell-depleted T cells, or PBMCs.

As originally analysed: Amplifying reference gene primers gave estimates of nucleated cell counts. Data came from immunoSEQ multiplex PCR; TCRdb stores just in-frame clones and leaves some out. From that table come the V and J calls and clone size; the DNA was used to work out D and trimming. The sample carries over 150,000 clones, roughly 80% recorded once. Trimming pared 4 bases from V and 0 bases from J, leaving 9 bases between. Germline-derived CDR1 and CDR2 are SGHTA and FQGNSA. This CDR3 has 14 residues. What was sequenced was peripheral blood. The TCR sequence derives from a man older than 75 with acute or convalescent COVID-19. This chain links TRBV7-2 with TRBJ1-2; tentatively, D is TRBD1 (6 bases). The CDR3 region is CASSSDRANYGYTF. The CDR3 bases are TGTGCCAGCAGCTCGGACAGAGCTAACTATGGCTACACCTTC.